This TCR beta chain comes out of a study of cytomegalovirus exposure and HLA in healthy donors (dated by TCRdb to between 2016 and 2019). About the full investigation: In an earlier analysis of several hundred of the donors, 250 to 300 Gb of sequence data and 117 million unique TCR beta sequences from about 179 million T cells were reported. All discovery cohort repertoires had been generated using a single sequencing platform. The number of typed donors differed by locus: about 629-630 for A, B, C, DRB1 and DQB1; 500 to 550 for DQA1; 606 for DPA1; and around 490 for DPB1. A later analysis re-analyzed previously published TCR beta repertoires from 660 or so donors and added high-resolution HLA genotyping to study TCR occurrence patterns. To predict cytomegalovirus infection status, the study combined high-throughput TCR immunosequencing, statistical association of individual TCRs with disease status, and machine learning. Alongside the repertoire data, information on donor age, sex, ethnicity and CMV serostatus was compiled. Roughly 5 DR-DQ haplotypes were handled as single units for association and clustering, since linkage in the cohort was strong. In addition to the first cohort of several hundred subjects, a separate validation cohort of over 90 different subjects was used. An early release covering roughly 580 HLA-typed donors comprised approximately 300 gigabases of sequencing data and some 79 million unique TCR sequences. Genome-wide SNP genotypes for about 65% of the 666 donors were used in a later genetic analysis, which treated that subset as a discovery cohort. Across some 400 genotyped donors of the cohort, an average of about 250,000 unique TCR beta nucleotide sequences per donor were sequenced, and roughly 20% of those sequences were non-productive. Using immunosequencing, the study profiled T cell repertoires from 640 or so subjects and related those repertoires to cytomegalovirus serostatus. HLA typing covered class I and class II loci at four-digit resolution. An earlier analysis of around 640 of the donors used high-throughput TCR beta sequencing to judge whether each TCR beta V gene segment behaved as functional or pseudogenic. The later analysis used no new phenotypic data to find candidate immune exposures, relying instead on TCR beta sequences and their occurrence across donors. Among the roughly 400 genotyped donors, about 83% belonged to the genetic ancestry cluster associated with self-reported Caucasian donors. The study aimed to test whether signatures of past pathogen exposure could be identified by cataloging public T cell receptors. Study-wide conclusions, independent of this receptor: Broadly in line with IMGT annotations, most TCR beta V segments showed up in productive rearrangements about 87% or about 30% of the time in an earlier analysis of around 600 of the donors. Compared with the approximately 600-donor mean, donors in an Asian-associated ancestry cluster had fewer N-insertions in productive TCRs, according to a later genetic analysis. In a later analysis, around 17,000 TCR beta sequences were associated with specific HLA alleles at a false discovery rate of 0.05. Linkage disequilibrium might explain the correlated functional status among segregating V segments, but an unknown experimental factor could not be ruled out. In the study, approximately 150 TCR beta chains were listed as associated with cytomegalovirus. A few of the identified cytomegalovirus-associated TCR beta chains were confirmed in vitro to be specific for cytomegalovirus antigens. A cluster of highly shared sequence variants was judged likely to be a technical artifact of the sequencing pipeline. For the cohort, immune exposure information was limited to CMV serostatus. According to a later analysis, parvovirus B19, influenza, CMV and Epstein-Barr virus appeared linked to several top co-occurrence clusters. A later genetic analysis associated a missense DCLRE1C variant with V-gene and J-gene trimming of TCR beta chains, and an independent cohort replicated the association. The authors suggested that the approach could potentially be generalized to other disease states and immunological phenotypes. Strong co-occurrence of HLA alleles, especially DR and DQ, made assigning TCR associations to individual alleles difficult. In a later analysis, TCR association rates were found to vary across HLA loci, with the most associated TCRs seen for DRB1 alleles and the fewest for HLA-C alleles. The cohort was sequenced for TCR beta chains only, and without alpha or paired-chain data the features that could be detected were limited. Because HLA typing was unavailable for some donors at each locus, only the typed subset was used in association tests. The earlier analysis of 587 of the donors excluded some 16 rarely observed V segments, including chromosome 9 orphons, because counts were too low. Most TCR sequences were observed very rarely across donors, whereas some public TCRs were present in many individuals. A further reported finding was that TCR beta sequences accurately predicted the HLA-A and HLA-B alleles for most subjects in the first cohort. Sequencing depth was assumed to be roughly uniform across donors in the presence/absence analyses, though that assumption may not hold. Compared with equally common non-associated chains, HLA-associated TCR beta chains in a later analysis were more clonally expanded and had lower generation probabilities. In both the original and validation cohorts, the classifier was reported to diagnose cytomegalovirus status with high specificity and sensitivity. A later analysis found that most CMV-associated TCR beta chains appeared HLA-restricted, with HLA associations seemingly driven largely by CMV exposure.

The cohort consisted of 666 healthy bone marrow donors. All cohort members were sampled while nominally healthy, although unrecorded immune exposures were likely present. The donor was CMV seropositive and was included in the group of some 290 seropositive cohort members. A peripheral blood sample was collected from each donor, and TCR beta sequencing was performed on peripheral blood mononuclear cells. The Qiagen DNeasy Blood Extraction Kit was used to extract genomic DNA from the blood cell samples. Library generation was performed with the immunoSEQ multiplex PCR assay. The multiplex PCR relied on a mix of 60 forward primers for TCR Vbeta segments and 13 reverse primers for TCR Jbeta segments. The CDR3 region of rearranged TCR beta genes was amplified from genomic DNA by a multiplex PCR assay. Amplified TCR beta libraries were sequenced as 87-base-pair reads on the Illumina HiSeq System. The study's processing was this. In a later analysis, tens of millions of unique TCR beta chains were counted across the approximately 640 repertoires, and roughly 11 million of these chains were shared by at least two donors. To remove PCR and sequencing errors, raw reads were error-corrected and collapsed into unique sequences using a nearest-neighbor algorithm that merged closely related sequences. V, D and J gene segments were assigned by aligning CDR3 sequences to IMGT reference sequences. For a sequence to be retained, a match of at least six nucleotides to both a V gene segment and a J gene segment was required. A rearrangement counted as productive if the CDR3 had no stop codons and remained in frame with V and J, and every other rearrangement counted as non-productive. Following IMGT convention, CDR3 was defined as the stretch from the second conserved V-encoded cysteine up to the conserved J-encoded phenylalanine. The earlier analysis of 587 of the donors excluded any sequence lacking an unambiguous match to a single V gene segment. In an earlier analysis of several hundred of the donors, V segments were called functional above 56.7% productive rearrangements and were called segregating when the between-donor standard deviation exceeded 5%. A statistical classification framework was built to diagnose cytomegalovirus status from the catalog of TCR beta chain sequences. A later analysis assigned V and J genes by comparing TCR nucleotide sequences with IMGT/GENE-DB human TR gene sequences. Using the TCRdist pipeline, a later analysis assigned CDR3 sequences along with most-parsimonious VDJ recombination scenarios. In a later analysis, every TCR beta chain was defined by the combination of its CDR3 amino acid sequence and its V-gene family, and reads without a unique V-gene family were dropped. To address suspected cross-contamination and a sequencing artifact, a later analysis removed 592 highly shared, low-generation-probability nucleotide sequences. In a later analysis, a clonal expansion index was calculated for each public chain from normalized within-repertoire ranks of inferred template counts. In a later analysis, generation probabilities were computed with a VDJ recombination model fitted to out-of-frame rearrangements, and the resulting probabilities were checked against IGoR. Hypergeometric tests were used in a later analysis to score TCR-TCR, TCR-HLA and TCR-CMV co-occurrence, with a repertoire-size bias correction applied to the TCR pairs. To estimate false discovery rates, a later analysis permuted the HLA or CMV assignments 20 times. In a later analysis, co-occurring TCRs were grouped using DBSCAN, and TCRdist sequence similarity was added for clustering within HLA-allele-positive subsets. Repertoires with fewer than 30,000 or more than 120,000 public chains, plus five repertoires with anomalous nucleotide sharing, were excluded from co-occurrence clustering. TCRdb took over this immuneACCESS table, retaining in-frame rearrangements with V and J assigned. Such tables are incomplete; in checked studies, under half of the missing clones stem from an unresolved V gene, and the remainder is unexplained. Clone size and the V and J calls come from that table; the DNA yielded D and trimming. The sample table records 90,000 to 110,000 clones; approximately 11% of these occur just once. The ten largest clones represent about 16% of the sample.

As to this clone: Its recognized antigen is unknown. Base qualities are not provided; no much larger clone lies one nucleotide away.

The specimen was PBMCs. The TCR sequence derives from a man aged 40-50 years in good health and CMV-seropositive.

The base sequence is TGTGCCAGCAGGAGCCCCCGGACTAGCGGGAGTGTGCACACCGGGGAGCTGTTTTTT. It codes for CASRSPRTSGSVHTGELFF. The chain is encoded by TRBV28 joined to TRBJ2-2; 13 bases in the junction line up with TRBD2. V lost 6 bases and J lost 3 bases, and the count of bases not matched to a germline gene is 13. Taken from the germline V gene, the CDR1 and CDR2 loops are MDHEN and SYDVKM. The CDR3 holds 19 amino acids from the cysteine to the phenylalanine. Only the CDR3 DNA is retained, 57 bases long and in frame from the first base.